The 26 T cell receptor beta chains in this list originate from one sample, sequenced in a study of early T cells in non-severe SARS-CoV-2 infection. TCRdb reanalysed the 5' RACE reads using MiXCR and keeps one entry per CDR3 protein. The sample yields under 85,000 distinct CDR3 sequences, roughly 14% seen once. The sample was whole blood, taken at baseline. These receptors were obtained from an adult who was a healthcare worker with PCR-confirmed SARS-CoV-2 infection or an uninfected control (not recorded which).

This clonotype was observed a handful of times. Written as DNA, the CDR3 is TGTGCCAGCGGAGGAAGACTGAATGAGCAGTTCTTC. Translated: CASGGRLNEQFF. The V and J genes are TRBV7-6 and TRBJ2-1; TRBD2 is a possible D gene (5 bases). This CDR3 has 12 residues. The V end lost 8 bases, the J end lost 7 bases, and 12 bases lay between the germline ends. Germline lookup yields CDR1 SGHVS and CDR2 FNYEAQ.

The rearrangement links TRBV7-3 to TRBJ2-1; 16 nucleotides line up with TRBD2. Trimming cost V 5 bases and J 9 bases; bases outside gene matches: 4. Germline loops: CDR1 SGHTA, CDR2 FQGTGA. The CDR3 runs 15 residues. The CDR3 nucleotides read TGTGCCAGCAGCCAGGGACTAGCGGGAGGGAGTGAGCAGTTCTTC. Its protein product is CASSQGLAGGSEQFF.

In this sample, this clonotype turned up a few times. The V call is TRBV20-1, the J call TRBJ2-4; perhaps TRBD1 as D (5 bases). With 1 base removed from V and 2 bases from J, the gap between germline ends came to 15 bases. Germline V gene data show CDR1 as DFQATT and CDR2 as SNEGSKA (reference sequence). This CDR3 has 16 amino acids. DNA for the CDR3: TGCAGTGCTAGAGTCGGACACCTCTCATCCAAAAACATTCAGTACTTC. Its translation: CSARVGHLSSKNIQYF.

The sample holds a few counts of this clonotype. V usage is TRBV27 and J usage is TRBJ2-7; D remains unclear. CDR3 length equals 9 residues. Deletions cut 9 bases from V and 7 bases from J, with 7 bases between. Per the germline V gene, CDR1 is MNHEY and CDR2 is SMNVEV (reference sequence). CDR3 region: CARKGEQYF. The CDR3, as DNA: TGTGCCAGGAAGGGTGAGCAGTACTTC.

This clonotype has ten or more counts. The V gene is TRBV11-2, the J gene TRBJ1-1; no definite D call. The germline V and J ends were trimmed by 5 bases and 4 bases, with 17 bases remaining between them. From germline, CDR1 is SGHAT and CDR2 FQNNGV. CDR3 size: 15 residues. CDR3 DNA sequence: TGTGCCAGCAGCCTCCAGATCGCGGTGGGCACTGAAGCTTTCTTT. It codes for CASSLQIAVGTEAFF.

V and J are TRBV2 and TRBJ2-2, with 7 bases identical to TRBD2. CDR1 and CDR2 (germline): SNHLY, FYNNEI. The CDR3 loop spans 16 amino acids. J gave up 0 bases and V 6 bases, and 7 bases lay outside the gene matches. CDR3 DNA sequence: TGTGCCAGCAGACCCGGGACTATCGCGAACACCGGGGAGCTGTTTTTT. Translation: CASRPGTIANTGELFF.

J is TRBJ2-1 and V is TRBV28; a possible D gene is TRBD2 (6 bases). Deletions cut 5 bases from V and 7 bases from J, with 27 bases between. From germline, CDR1 is MDHEN and CDR2 SYDVKM. The CDR3 spans 18 residues. The CDR3 loop reads CASSDTPGTGERLNEQFF. The CDR3 bases are TGTGCCAGCAGTGATACACCCGGGACTGGAGAGAGGCTGAATGAGCAGTTCTTC. The full variable domain, its missing parts supplied by reference TRBV28 and TRBJ2-1, is DVKVTQSSRYLVKRTGEKVFLECVQDMDHENMFWYRQDPGLGLRLIYFSYDVKMKEKGDIPEGYSVSREKKERFSLILESASTNQTSMYLCASSDTPGTGERLNEQFFGPGTRLTVL.

The CDR3 loop reads CASTPGPGPYEQYF. The CDR3, as DNA: TGTGCCAGCACCCCGGGACCCGGCCCCTACGAGCAGTACTTC. The chain is built from TRBV12-3 or TRBV12-4 and TRBJ2-7, with D possibly being TRBD1 or TRBD2 (5 bases each). The CDR3 loop spans 14 amino acids. Trimming cost V 7 bases and J 2 bases, with 15 bases left between them.

In its sample, this clonotype was seen many times. The chain is built from TRBV7-6 and TRBJ2-7; a possible D gene is TRBD1 (6 bases). The CDR3 contains 15 residues. The V gene lost 4 bases and the J gene lost 2 bases, with 15 bases spanning the gap. The germline V gene has CDR1 SGHVS and CDR2 FNYEAQ. The CDR3 loop is CASSSERNRAYEQYF. The CDR3 nucleotides are TGTGCCAGCAGCTCGGAACGAAACAGGGCCTACGAGCAGTACTTC.

This clonotype showed up just a few times. The chain combines TRBV28 with TRBJ2-7; 9 nucleotides agree with TRBD1. V trimming: 4 bases; J trimming: 9 bases; junction bases outside the gene matches: 13. CDR3 length: 15 residues. CDR1 and CDR2 from the germline V gene are MDHEN and SYDVKM. CDR3 nucleotide sequence: TGTGCCAGCAGTTCATCCGGGACAGGGAATATGGCGCAGTACTTC. Encoded protein: CASSSSGTGNMAQYF. Full variable domain (missing parts from reference TRBV28 and TRBJ2-7): DVKVTQSSRYLVKRTGEKVFLECVQDMDHENMFWYRQDPGLGLRLIYFSYDVKMKEKGDIPEGYSVSREKKERFSLILESASTNQTSMYLCASSSSGTGNMAQYFGPGTRLTVT.

This clonotype has at least ten counts. The V gene is TRBV2, the J gene TRBJ2-2; D gene uncertain. V shed 4 bases and J shed 4 bases, with 7 bases lying between them. The CDR3 contains 13 residues. Germline V gives CDR1 SNHLY, CDR2 FYNNEI. The DNA of the CDR3 is TGTGCCAGCAGTGGCACGAGCACCGGGGAGCTGTTTTTT. Its translation: CASSGTSTGELFF.

The chain couples TRBV7-3 to TRBJ2-3; no clear D gene. Germline-derived CDR1 and CDR2 are SGHTA and FQGTGA. V was clipped by 4 bases and J by 5 bases, with 10 bases between them. This CDR3 is 13 amino acids long. The CDR3 nucleotides read TGTGCCAGCAGCTCCTTAGGGCTAGATACGCAGTATTTT. Residues: CASSSLGLDTQYF.

V usage is TRBV11-2 and J usage is TRBJ2-5, with no clear D. This CDR3 region has 13 residues. Germline-derived CDR1 and CDR2 are SGHAT and FQNNGV. V was pared by 4 bases and J by 7 bases, with 13 bases between. CDR3 protein: CASSYYEDATQYF. The CDR3 nucleotides read TGTGCCAGCAGCTACTACGAGGACGCGACCCAGTACTTC.

V is TRBV20-1 and J is TRBJ1-5; 9 positions agree with TRBD1. The junction had 4 bases not matched to a gene; V was cut back by 6 bases and J by 1 base. Germline assignment: CDR1 DFQATT and CDR2 SNEGSKA (reference sequence). The CDR3 contains 14 residues. The CDR3 sequence is CSAGTGWSNQPQHF. In DNA form, the CDR3 reads TGCAGTGCGGGGACAGGGTGGAGCAATCAGCCCCAGCATTTT.

The chain combines TRBV5-1 with TRBJ1-4; no clear D. V was pared by 4 bases and J by 0 bases, with 13 bases between. Germline assignment: CDR1 SGHRS and CDR2 YFSETQ. The CDR3 extends over 16 amino acids. As DNA, the CDR3 is TGCGCCAGCAGCCTGGCCCGTGAGACAACTAATGAAAAACTGTTTTTT. Protein: CASSLARETTNEKLFF. Complete variable domain (other parts from reference TRBV5-1 and TRBJ1-4): KAGVTQTPRYLIKTRGQQVTLSCSPISGHRSVSWYQQTPGQGLQFLFEYFSETQRNKGNFPGRFSGRQFSNSRSEMNVSTLELGDSALYLCASSLARETTNEKLFFGSGTQLSVL.

V gene TRBV5-8 combines with J gene TRBJ1-2; no clear D gene. The CDR3 contains 14 residues. The ends were cut back, 2 bases at V and 0 bases at J, with 8 bases in the middle. CDR1 and CDR2 (germline): SGHTS, YDEGEE. The CDR3 DNA sequence: TGTGCCAGCAGCTTAGGAGCCTCTAACTATGGCTACACCTTC. Its protein product is CASSLGASNYGYTF.

In its sample, this clonotype was seen a few times. The chain carries TRBV27 and TRBJ2-7, with TRBD2 identical over 8 bases. V dropped 3 bases and J dropped 3; count of bases not matched to a gene: 10. Germline CDR1 reads MNHEY; CDR2 reads SMNVEV (reference sequence). This CDR3 comprises 16 residues. CDR3 in amino acids: CASSFGGGQNRYEQYF. Here the CDR3 DNA reads TGTGCCAGCAGTTTCGGGGGGGGGCAGAACCGCTACGAGCAGTACTTC.

This clonotype turned up a few times. J is TRBJ2-6 and V is TRBV24-1; D gene ambiguous. The length of the CDR3 is 15 residues. Germline values: CDR1 KGHDR, CDR2 SFDVKD. Trimming left V 4 bases short and J 2 bases short, with 8 bases between. The CDR3 loop reads CATSDPTAGANVLTF. In DNA, the CDR3 is TGTGCCACCAGTGACCCGACTGCTGGGGCCAACGTCCTGACTTTC.

CDR3 in DNA: TGTGCCAGCAGCTCGCGGGACTCCTACCCGGGTGAGCAGTTCTTC. It codes for CASSSRDSYPGEQFF. The genes are TRBV4-2 and TRBJ2-1; tentative D call: TRBD2 (6 bases). The CDR3 is made up of 15 amino acids. CDR1 and CDR2 (germline): LGHNA, YNFKEQ. Trimming left V 5 bases short and J 9 bases short, with 20 bases between.

In its sample, this clonotype was seen many times. The chain joins TRBV5-1 to TRBJ2-2, with 7 bases identical to TRBD2. CDR3 size: 17 residues. Germline values: CDR1 SGHRS, CDR2 YFSETQ. With 2 bases clipped from V and 4 bases from J, the junction kept 11 bases outside the gene matches. The CDR3 DNA follows: TGCGCCAGCAGCTTAGGAGCGGGACCTCCGGCCACCGGGGAGCTGTTTTTT. This encodes CASSLGAGPPATGELFF.

This clonotype was counted a few times. The chain combines TRBV5-6 with TRBJ1-1, with 7 bases matching TRBD1. Trimming cost V 3 bases and J 0 bases; bases outside gene matches: 8. There are 16 residues in the CDR3. Germline-derived CDR1 and CDR2 are SGHDT and YYEEEE. CDR3 protein: CASSSLGGSLNTEAFF. For the CDR3, the DNA is TGTGCCAGCAGCTCCCTAGGGGGCAGTCTGAACACTGAAGCTTTCTTT.

J is TRBJ2-4 and V is TRBV20-1, with unresolved D. Trimming cost V 4 bases and J 0 bases, with 7 bases left between them. The CDR3 is made up of 13 amino acids. Germline loops: CDR1 DFQATT, CDR2 SNEGSKA (reference sequence). CDR3 region: CSATDTAKNIQYF. The CDR3 DNA follows: TGCAGTGCTACCGACACAGCCAAAAACATTCAGTACTTC.

The CDR3: CSVRATQETQYF. The CDR3 coding sequence is TGCAGCGTTCGGGCTACTCAAGAGACCCAGTACTTC. The genes are TRBV29-1 and TRBJ2-5; D remains unclear. The germline CDR1 and CDR2 sequences are SQVTM and ANQGSEA. This CDR3 contains 12 residues. Between the trimmed V and J ends, which lost 5 bases and 2 bases, there was a span of 9 bases.

The chain combines TRBV9 with TRBJ1-2; tentative D call: TRBD1 (6 bases). Germline lookup yields CDR1 SGDLS and CDR2 YYNGEE. This CDR3 spans 15 amino acids. With 3 bases removed from V and 5 bases from J, the gap between germline ends came to 17 bases. CDR3 sequence: CASSDPLRTVYGYTF. CDR3 coding DNA: TGTGCCAGCAGCGACCCCTTAAGGACAGTGTATGGCTACACCTTC.

The genes are TRBV7-3 and TRBJ2-1; TRBD2 matches 9 bases. J gave up 0 bases and V 1 base, and 4 bases lay outside the gene matches. CDR3 length: 17 residues. CDR1 and CDR2 from the germline V gene are SGHTA and FQGTGA. In DNA, the CDR3 is TGTGCCAGCAGCTTAAAAGGCGGGAGGGGCTCCTACAATGAGCAGTTCTTC. Residues: CASSLKGGRGSYNEQFF.

This clonotype came up a few times. The rearrangement links TRBV9 to TRBJ2-7; weak D call: TRBD2 (6 bases). The CDR3 totals 15 residues. CDR1 is SGDLS and CDR2 is YYNGEE in the germline V gene. V lost 1 base and J lost 1, with 12 bases in between. The CDR3: CASSVTGRGSYEQYF. The CDR3 region has the DNA TGTGCCAGCAGCGTAACGGGGCGGGGTTCCTACGAGCAGTACTTC.